This T cell receptor beta chain was recovered during a study of cytomegalovirus exposure and HLA in healthy donors. For the study at large: There were roughly 110 million unique TCR beta sequences, drawn from approximately 180 million T cells, in an earlier analysis.

The PCR made use of 60 Vbeta and 13 Jbeta primers. The assay was immunoSEQ multiplex PCR, and TCRdb's table has in-frame clones only and misses some. This table has 150,000 to 200,000 clones, around 75% appearing once. About this clone itself: What it binds is unknown.

Germline values: CDR1 SEHNR, CDR2 FQNEAQ (reference sequence). V trimming: 5 bases; J trimming: 4 bases; junction bases outside the gene matches: 10. There are 15 residues in the CDR3. General study results and limits: Later work associated roughly 15,000 TCR beta sequences with HLA alleles at 0.05 false discovery rate. Later work found most CMV-associated TCR beta chains apparently HLA-restricted. The authors enumerated 150 to 200 TCR beta chains as linked to cytomegalovirus.

The clonotype was recovered from a man younger than 30 in good health and CMV-seropositive. The genes are TRBV7-9 and TRBJ1-2; 7 nucleotides match TRBD1. Sequencing was carried out using PBMCs. The DNA for the CDR3 is TGTGCCAGCAGCGATAATGACAGGGACGGCTATGGCTACACCTTC. This codes for CASSDNDRDGYGYTF.